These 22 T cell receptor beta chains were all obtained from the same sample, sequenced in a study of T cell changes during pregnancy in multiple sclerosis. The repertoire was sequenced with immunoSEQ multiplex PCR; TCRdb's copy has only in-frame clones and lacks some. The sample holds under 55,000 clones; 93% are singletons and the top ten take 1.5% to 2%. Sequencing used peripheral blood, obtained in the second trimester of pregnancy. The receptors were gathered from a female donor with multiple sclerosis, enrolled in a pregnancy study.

CDR3 protein: CAWTPIGRAGNTIYF. DNA for the CDR3: TGTGCCTGGACTCCTATCGGCAGGGCCGGAAACACCATATATTTT. This chain joins TRBV30 and TRBJ1-3; possible D gene TRBD1, 5 bases. The CDR3 has 15 residues. Trimming removed 4 bases at V and 4 bases at J, with 17 bases between. CDR1 is GTSNPN, CDR2 SVGIG, per germline (reference sequence).

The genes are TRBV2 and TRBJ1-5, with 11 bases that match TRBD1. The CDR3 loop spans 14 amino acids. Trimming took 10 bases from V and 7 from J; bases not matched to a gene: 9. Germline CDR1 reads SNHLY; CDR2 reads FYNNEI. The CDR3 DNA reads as TGTGCCACCGGGGGACAGGGGGTAAGACAGCCCCAGCATTTT. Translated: CATGGQGVRQPQHF.

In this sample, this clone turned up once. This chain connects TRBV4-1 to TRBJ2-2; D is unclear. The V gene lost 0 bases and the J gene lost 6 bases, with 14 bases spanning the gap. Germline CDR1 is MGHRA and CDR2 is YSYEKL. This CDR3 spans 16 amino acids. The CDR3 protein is CASSQDMSSRPGELFF. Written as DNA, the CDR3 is TGCGCCAGCAGCCAAGATATGTCGTCTAGGCCCGGGGAGCTGTTTTTT.

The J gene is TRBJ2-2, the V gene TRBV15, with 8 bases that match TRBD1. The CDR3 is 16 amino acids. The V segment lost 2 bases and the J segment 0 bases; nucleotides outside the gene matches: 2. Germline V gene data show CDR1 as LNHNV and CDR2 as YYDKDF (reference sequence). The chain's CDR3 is CATSRPDRANTGELFF. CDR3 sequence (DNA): TGTGCCACCAGCAGACCGGACAGGGCGAACACCGGGGAGCTGTTTTTT.

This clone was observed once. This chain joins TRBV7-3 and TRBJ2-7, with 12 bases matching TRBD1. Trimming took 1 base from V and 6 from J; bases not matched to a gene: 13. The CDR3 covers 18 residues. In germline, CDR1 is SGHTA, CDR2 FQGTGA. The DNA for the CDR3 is TGTGCCAGCAGCTTAAGGGGCACGTCCGGGACAGGGGGCTCCGAGCAGTACTTC. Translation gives CASSLRGTSGTGGSEQYF.

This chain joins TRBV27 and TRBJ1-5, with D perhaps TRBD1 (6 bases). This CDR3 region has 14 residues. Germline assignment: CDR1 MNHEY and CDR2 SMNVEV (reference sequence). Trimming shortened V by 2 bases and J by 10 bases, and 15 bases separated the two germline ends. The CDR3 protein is CASSLRDNFGPQHF. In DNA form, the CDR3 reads TGTGCCAGCAGTTTAAGGGACAATTTCGGTCCCCAGCATTTT.

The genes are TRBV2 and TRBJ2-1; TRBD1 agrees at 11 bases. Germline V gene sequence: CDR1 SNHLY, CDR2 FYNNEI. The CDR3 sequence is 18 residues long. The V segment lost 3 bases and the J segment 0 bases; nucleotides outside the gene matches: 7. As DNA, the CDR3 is TGTGCCAGCAGTGAGGGAAAGGGGACAGGGGGCTCCTACAATGAGCAGTTCTTC. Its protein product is CASSEGKGTGGSYNEQFF.

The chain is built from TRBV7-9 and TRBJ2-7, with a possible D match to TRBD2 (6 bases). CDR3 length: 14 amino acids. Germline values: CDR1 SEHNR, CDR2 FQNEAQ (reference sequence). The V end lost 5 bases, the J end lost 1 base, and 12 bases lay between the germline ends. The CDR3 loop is CASSPWGTSYEQYF. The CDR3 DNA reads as TGTGCCAGCAGCCCCTGGGGGACTTCCTACGAGCAGTACTTC. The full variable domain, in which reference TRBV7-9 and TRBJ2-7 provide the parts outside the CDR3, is DTGVSQNPRHKITKRGQNVTFRCDPISEHNRLYWYRQTLGQGPEFLTYFQNEAQLEKSRLLSDRFSAERPKGSFSTLEIQRTEQGDSAMYLCASSPWGTSYEQYFGPGTRLTVT.

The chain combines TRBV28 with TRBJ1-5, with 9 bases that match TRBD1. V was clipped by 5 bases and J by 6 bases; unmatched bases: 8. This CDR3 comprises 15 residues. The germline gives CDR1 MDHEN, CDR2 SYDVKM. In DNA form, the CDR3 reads TGTGCCAGCAGTCCGGGGACAGGGTCGACTCAGCCCCAGCATTTT. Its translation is CASSPGTGSTQPQHF.

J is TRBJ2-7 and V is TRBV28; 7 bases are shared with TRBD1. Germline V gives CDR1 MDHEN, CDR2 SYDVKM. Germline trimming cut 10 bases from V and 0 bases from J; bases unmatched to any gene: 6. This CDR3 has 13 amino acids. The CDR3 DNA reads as TGTGCCACCCGACAGGGCAGCTCCTACGAGCAGTACTTC. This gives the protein CATRQGSSYEQYF.

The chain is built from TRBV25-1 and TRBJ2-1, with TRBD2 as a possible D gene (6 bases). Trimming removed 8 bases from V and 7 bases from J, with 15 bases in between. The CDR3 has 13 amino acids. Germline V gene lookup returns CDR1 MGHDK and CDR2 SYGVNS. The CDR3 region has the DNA TGTGCCAGCGGGTTAGGAGGGAGAAATGAGCAGTTCTTC. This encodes CASGLGGRNEQFF.

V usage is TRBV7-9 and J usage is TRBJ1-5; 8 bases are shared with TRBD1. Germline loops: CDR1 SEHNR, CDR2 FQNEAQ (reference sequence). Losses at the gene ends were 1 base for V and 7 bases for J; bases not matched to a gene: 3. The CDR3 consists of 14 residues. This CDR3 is CASSLEGQAQPQHF. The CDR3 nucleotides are TGTGCCAGCAGCTTAGAGGGACAGGCCCAGCCCCAGCATTTT.

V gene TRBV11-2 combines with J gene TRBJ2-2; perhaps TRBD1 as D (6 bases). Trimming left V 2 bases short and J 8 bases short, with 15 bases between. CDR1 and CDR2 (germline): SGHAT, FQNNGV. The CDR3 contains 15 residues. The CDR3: CASSLLGTLLGELFF. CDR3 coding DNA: TGTGCCAGCAGCTTATTGGGGACACTCTTGGGGGAGCTGTTTTTT.

The CDR3 DNA follows: TGTGCCAGCAGCTTATCTAGCACAGATACGCAGTATTTT. Protein product: CASSLSSTDTQYF. The chain employs TRBV7-9 and TRBJ2-3; no clear D. Per the germline V gene, CDR1 is SEHNR and CDR2 is FQNEAQ (reference sequence). The V end was cut by 2 bases, the J end by 0 bases, with 3 bases between. The CDR3 has 13 amino acids.

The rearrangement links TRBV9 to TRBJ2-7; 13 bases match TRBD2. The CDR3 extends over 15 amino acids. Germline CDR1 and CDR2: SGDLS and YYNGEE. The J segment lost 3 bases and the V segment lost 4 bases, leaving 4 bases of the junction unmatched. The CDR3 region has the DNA TGTGCCAGCAGCCTTGGACTAGCGGGGGTCTACGAGCAGTACTTC. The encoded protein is CASSLGLAGVYEQYF.

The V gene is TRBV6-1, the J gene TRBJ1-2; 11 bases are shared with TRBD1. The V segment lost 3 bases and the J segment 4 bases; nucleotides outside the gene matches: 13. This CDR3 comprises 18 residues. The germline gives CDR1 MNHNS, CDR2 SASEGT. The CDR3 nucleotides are TGTGCCAGCAGTGAGATGGGGATTGGGACAGGGGGAAGCTATGGCTACACCTTC. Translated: CASSEMGIGTGGSYGYTF.

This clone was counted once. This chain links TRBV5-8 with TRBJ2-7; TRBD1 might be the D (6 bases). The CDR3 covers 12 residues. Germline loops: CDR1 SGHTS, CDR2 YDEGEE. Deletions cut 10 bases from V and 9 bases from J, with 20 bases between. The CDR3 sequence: CALKGDRLMQYF. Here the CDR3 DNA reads TGTGCCTTAAAGGGGGATAGGCTGATGCAGTACTTC. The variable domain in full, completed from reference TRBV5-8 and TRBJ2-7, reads EAGVTQSPTHLIKTRGQQATLRCSPISGHTSVYWYQQALGLGLQFLLWYDEGEERNRGNFPPRFSGRQFPNYSSELNVNALELEDSALYLCALKGDRLMQYFGPGTRLTVT.

CDR3 region: CASSLVEVLSFYNEQFF. The CDR3 DNA is TGTGCCAGCAGCTTGGTTGAAGTGCTATCCTTTTACAATGAGCAGTTCTTC. V is TRBV5-5 and J is TRBJ2-1, with no clear D. Germline V gene data show CDR1 as SGHKS and CDR2 as YYEKEE (reference sequence). This CDR3 region has 17 residues. Trimming left V 0 bases short and J 4 bases short, with 17 bases between. Full variable domain (remainder filled in from reference TRBV5-5 and TRBJ2-1): DAGVTQSPTHLIKTRGQQVTLRCSPISGHKSVSWYQQVLGQGPQFIFQYYEKEERGRGNFPDRFSARQFPNYSSELNVNALLLGDSALYLCASSLVEVLSFYNEQFFGPGTRLTVL.

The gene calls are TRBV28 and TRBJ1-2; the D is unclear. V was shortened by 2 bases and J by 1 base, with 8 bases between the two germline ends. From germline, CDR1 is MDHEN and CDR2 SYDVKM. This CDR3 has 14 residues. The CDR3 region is CASSLGLNNYGYTF. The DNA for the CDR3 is TGTGCCAGCAGTTTAGGGCTGAATAACTATGGCTACACCTTC.

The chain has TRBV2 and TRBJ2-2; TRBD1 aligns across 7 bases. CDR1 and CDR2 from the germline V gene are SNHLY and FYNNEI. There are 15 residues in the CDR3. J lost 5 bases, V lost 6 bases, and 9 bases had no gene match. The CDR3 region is CASSNEGQKTGELFF. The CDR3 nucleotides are TGTGCCAGCAGCAATGAGGGACAGAAGACCGGGGAGCTGTTTTTT.

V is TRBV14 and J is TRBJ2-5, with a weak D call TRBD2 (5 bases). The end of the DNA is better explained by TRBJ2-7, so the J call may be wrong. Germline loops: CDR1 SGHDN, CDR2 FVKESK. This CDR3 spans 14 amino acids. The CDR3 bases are TGTGCCAGCAGCCAAGGTCTTCGCGGGCCCGAGCAGTACTTC. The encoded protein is CASSQGLRGPEQYF.

The CDR3 spells CASSFRGWGTDTQYF. Written as DNA, the CDR3 is TGTGCCAGCAGCTTCAGGGGTTGGGGCACAGATACGCAGTATTTT. V is TRBV9 and J is TRBJ2-3, with D possibly being TRBD1 (6 bases). Deletions cut 4 bases from V and 1 base from J, with 13 bases between. CDR3 size: 15 residues. CDR1 and CDR2 (germline): SGDLS, YYNGEE.